This entry lists 25 T cell receptor beta chains sequenced from one sample in a study of cytomegalovirus exposure and HLA in healthy donors. TCRdb keeps only in-frame clones here, not all; method: immunoSEQ multiplex PCR. This table holds fewer than 250,000 clones, 80% to 90% found once. Material: PBMCs. The source is a woman younger than 30 in good health and CMV-seropositive.

This clone was seen a handful of times. The chain combines TRBV6-5 with TRBJ2-7; D possibly corresponds to TRBD1 (5 bases). The germline CDR1 and CDR2 sequences are MNHEY and SVGAGI. The CDR3 runs to 13 residues. The V end was cut by 6 bases, the J end by 2 bases, with 11 bases between. For the CDR3, the DNA is TGTGCCAGCAGGGTCCAGGGCGCCTACGAGCAGTACTTC. It encodes CASRVQGAYEQYF.

V and J are TRBV4-2 and TRBJ2-1, with D tentatively TRBD2 (6 bases). CDR1 is LGHNA and CDR2 is YNFKEQ in the germline V gene. Trimming took off 1 base at V and 10 bases at J, with 20 bases between the two ends. The CDR3 has 16 amino acids. This CDR3 reads CASSQGASALPKEQFF. CDR3 DNA sequence: TGTGCCAGCAGCCAAGGCGCTAGCGCCCTACCCAAGGAGCAGTTCTTC.

The rearrangement joins TRBV7-9 to TRBJ1-1, with D tentatively TRBD1 (6 bases). Trimming left V 3 bases short and J 3 bases short, with 11 bases between. Germline V gene data show CDR1 as SEHNR and CDR2 as FQNEAQ (reference sequence). The CDR3 runs to 14 residues. The CDR3 nucleotides are TGTGCCAGCAGCTTCGCGGACAGCTACACTGAAGCTTTCTTT. Its translation is CASSFADSYTEAFF.

The rearrangement joins TRBV13 to TRBJ1-3; D remains unclear. CDR1 and CDR2 from the germline V gene are PRHDT and FYEKMQ (reference sequence). The CDR3 totals 14 residues. V lost 4 bases and J 0 bases, leaving 7 bases between the germline ends. CDR3 in DNA: TGTGCCAGCAGCTCCAGAAGCTCTGGAAACACCATATATTTT. It is translated as CASSSRSSGNTIYF.

Of note for this clone: The same CDR3 is also encoded by other DNA sequences in this sample. The chain is built from TRBV5-1 and TRBJ1-5, with D uncertain. This CDR3 spans 15 amino acids. CDR1 is SGHRS and CDR2 is YFSETQ in the germline V gene. Trimming cost V 0 bases and J 0 bases, with 7 bases left between them. The CDR3, as DNA: TGCGCCAGCAGCTTGGCCGGGGTTAGCAATCAGCCCCAGCATTTT. This translates into CASSLAGVSNQPQHF.

Concerning this clone itself: Different DNA sequences within this sample yield the same CDR3. J is TRBJ2-1 and V is TRBV20-1; D is unresolved. The germline CDR1 and CDR2 sequences are DFQATT and SNEGSKA (reference sequence). V dropped 0 bases and J dropped 7 bases, with 4 bases sitting between them. The CDR3 runs 11 residues. CDR3 sequence reads: CSARDSNEQFF. The CDR3 DNA sequence: TGCAGTGCTAGAGACTCGAATGAGCAGTTCTTC.

The V gene is TRBV2, the J gene TRBJ1-4; 9 bases map to TRBD1. V trimming: 4 bases; J trimming: 5 bases; junction bases outside the gene matches: 2. Per the germline V gene, CDR1 is SNHLY and CDR2 is FYNNEI. The CDR3 runs 14 residues. The CDR3 is CASSGGTGNEKLFF. The DNA of the CDR3 is TGTGCCAGCAGTGGCGGGACAGGGAATGAAAAACTGTTTTTT.

CDR3 bases: TGTGCCACCAGCAGAGGGGACAGTAGCCTACTAGACACCGGGGAGCTGTTTTTT. Translated, it gives CATSRGDSSLLDTGELFF. This chain links TRBV15 with TRBJ2-2, with TRBD1 matching over 7 bases. J lost 3 bases, V lost 1 base, and 11 bases had no gene match. CDR3 length: 18 residues. Per the germline V gene, CDR1 is LNHNV and CDR2 is YYDKDF (reference sequence).

The chain carries TRBV9 and TRBJ2-3; 9 nucleotides agree with TRBD2. Germline CDR1 SGDLS, CDR2 YYNGEE. This CDR3 is 17 amino acids long. Trimming removed 3 bases from V and 4 bases from J; junction bases left unmatched: 12. The CDR3 loop reads CASSGKASGTGSDTQYF. CDR3 nucleotides: TGTGCCAGCAGCGGTAAGGCTAGCGGGACGGGATCAGATACGCAGTATTTT.

The chain combines TRBV5-4 with TRBJ2-2, with D possibly TRBD2 on 6 matching bases. V lost 4 bases and J 7 bases, leaving 8 bases between the germline ends. This CDR3 comprises 12 residues. CDR1 is SGHNT and CDR2 is YYREEE in the germline V gene (reference sequence). CDR3 amino acids: CASSRRGGELFF. DNA for the CDR3: TGTGCCAGCAGCCGGAGGGGCGGGGAGCTGTTTTTT.

This clone has ten or more counts. The V call is TRBV5-1, the J call TRBJ1-5, with D maybe TRBD1 (6 bases). CDR1 is SGHRS and CDR2 is YFSETQ in the germline V gene. The CDR3 runs to 14 residues. Trimming stripped 4 bases from V and 4 bases from J, with 12 bases between. As DNA, the CDR3 is TGCGCCAGCAGCCTCGGACAGACAAATCAGCCCCAGCATTTT. Amino acids: CASSLGQTNQPQHF.

The gene calls are TRBV4-1 and TRBJ2-5; maybe TRBD2 (5 bases). The V end lost 1 base, the J end lost 0 bases, and 12 bases lay between the germline ends. CDR1 MGHRA and CDR2 YSYEKL come from the germline V gene. The CDR3 totals 16 residues. The CDR3 spells CASSQADSAYQETQYF. CDR3 coding DNA: TGCGCCAGCAGCCAAGCGGATAGCGCGTACCAAGAGACCCAGTACTTC.

For this clone: Other DNA sequences in the same sample also yield this CDR3. This chain's CDR3 is CASSPGRTEAFF. In nucleotides, the CDR3 is TGTGCCAGCTCACCAGGCAGGACTGAAGCTTTCTTT. The chain joins TRBV18 to TRBJ1-1; D remains unclear. V lost 2 bases to trimming and J lost 5 bases, with 6 bases between them. Germline lookup yields CDR1 KGHSH and CDR2 LQKENI. This CDR3 region has 12 residues. The variable domain in full, with the rest retrieved from reference TRBV18 and TRBJ1-1, is NAGVMQNPRHLVRRRGQEARLRCSPMKGHSHVYWYRQLPEEGLKFMVYLQKENIIDESGMPKERFSAEFPKEGPSILRIQQVVRGDSAAYFCASSPGRTEAFFGQGTRLTVV.

This clone appeared a few times. Other DNA sequences in this sample translate to the same CDR3. The genes are TRBV28 and TRBJ1-5, with D possibly matching TRBD1 (5 bases). The germline V gene has CDR1 MDHEN and CDR2 SYDVKM. This CDR3 region has 14 residues. Trimming took 3 bases from V and 1 from J, leaving 7 bases between them. DNA of the CDR3: TGTGCCAGCAGTTTGGGGGGGAGCAATCAGCCCCAGCATTTT. This sequence encodes CASSLGGSNQPQHF.

The chain recombines TRBV18 with TRBJ2-7; D is possibly TRBD2 (6 bases). The CDR3 is 15 residues long. V lost 2 bases and J 7 bases, leaving 18 bases between the germline ends. Germline CDR1 KGHSH, CDR2 LQKENI. CDR3 nucleotides: TGTGCCAGCTCACCAGGGGAGACCAAGGCGGGGGAGCAGTACTTC. It codes for CASSPGETKAGEQYF.

This clone was detected once. This chain links TRBV5-1 with TRBJ1-1, with 7 bases identical to TRBD1. CDR3 length: 17 residues. Germline V gene data show CDR1 as SGHRS and CDR2 as YFSETQ. The V gene end was trimmed by 2 bases and the J gene end by 0 bases; junction bases not matched to a gene: 10. CDR3 nucleotides: TGCGCCAGCAGCTTTATTGAAGCAGGGGGAATGAACACTGAAGCTTTCTTT. Its protein product is CASSFIEAGGMNTEAFF.

This chain uses TRBV11-2 with TRBJ1-1; D not resolved. Trimming left V 1 base short and J 0 bases short, with 15 bases between. This CDR3 is 17 amino acids long. From germline, CDR1 is SGHAT and CDR2 FQNNGV. The CDR3 nucleotides are TGTGCCAGCAGCTTAGTCTATGGTGGCGGGGTGAACACTGAAGCTTTCTTT. Its translation: CASSLVYGGGVNTEAFF.

The chain is built from TRBV30 and TRBJ1-2, with D uncertain. CDR1 is GTSNPN and CDR2 is SVGIG in the germline V gene (reference sequence). The CDR3 runs to 13 residues. Trimming took off 2 bases at V and 0 bases at J, with 7 bases between the two ends. For the CDR3, the DNA is TGTGCCTGGAGTCCCTCCTCTAACTATGGCTACACCTTC. This codes for CAWSPSSNYGYTF.

This clone was observed a single time. This chain's CDR3 is CASSSTGTGEQETQYF. The CDR3, as DNA: TGTGCCAGCAGTTCGACCGGGACAGGGGAGCAAGAGACCCAGTACTTC. This rearrangement joins TRBV28 to TRBJ2-5; 10 bases are a match to TRBD1. The CDR3 is 16 amino acids. The junction had 7 bases not matched to a gene; V was cut back by 4 bases and J by 2 bases. Germline CDR1 MDHEN, CDR2 SYDVKM.

This clone was seen a few times. A read error may produce the germline difference seen at one junction end. The J gene is TRBJ2-1, the V gene TRBV6-1; a weak D match, TRBD1 (5 bases). This CDR3 contains 13 residues. CDR1 MNHNS and CDR2 SASEGT come from the germline V gene. The CDR3 protein is CTVDQGRSNEQFF. The CDR3 DNA reads TGCACAGTGGACCAGGGTCGAAGTAATGAGCAGTTCTTC.

The chain links TRBV2 to TRBJ1-1; 9 nucleotides line up with TRBD1. The CDR3 has 17 amino acids. CDR1 and CDR2 (germline): SNHLY, FYNNEI. With V trimmed by 1 base and J by 5 bases, 11 bases remained unmatched. The CDR3 spells CASSEDRDRVSGTEAFF. DNA of the CDR3: TGTGCCAGCAGTGAAGACCGGGACAGGGTTTCGGGGACTGAAGCTTTCTTT.

V and J are TRBV18 and TRBJ2-2; tentative D call: TRBD2 (5 bases). CDR1 and CDR2 from the germline V gene are KGHSH and LQKENI. The CDR3 loop spans 14 amino acids. V was trimmed by 0 bases and J by 9 bases, leaving 11 bases between them. CDR3: CASSPPREIRELFF. DNA for the CDR3: TGTGCCAGCTCACCACCGAGGGAGATCCGGGAGCTGTTTTTT.

This clone has just one count. The chain employs TRBV4-1 and TRBJ2-3; D perhaps matches TRBD2 (5 bases). The length of the CDR3 is 18 residues. CDR1 and CDR2 (germline): MGHRA, YSYEKL. V dropped 0 bases and J dropped 0 bases, with 16 bases sitting between them. For the CDR3, the DNA is TGCGCCAGCAGCCAAGAATCGTCGGTCGGCGGGAGCACAGATACGCAGTATTTT. This sequence encodes CASSQESSVGGSTDTQYF.

The chain combines TRBV27 with TRBJ2-1; 10 bases agree with TRBD2. The CDR3 spans 16 residues. The V gene's germline CDR1 is MNHEY and CDR2 SMNVEV (reference sequence). The junction had 5 bases not matched to a gene; V was cut back by 4 bases and J by 2 bases. CDR3 in DNA: TGTGCCAGCAGTTGGGTTACTAGCGGGGCCTACAATGAGCAGTTCTTC. Its protein is CASSWVTSGAYNEQFF.

This rearrangement joins TRBV5-1 to TRBJ2-1, with D tentatively TRBD2 (5 bases). Per germline, CDR1 SGHRS and CDR2 YFSETQ. The CDR3 has 12 amino acids. V gave up 0 bases and J gave up 7 bases, with 5 bases separating them. The CDR3 nucleotides read TGCGCCAGCAGCTTGGGGAGGAATGAGCAGTTCTTC. This translates into CASSLGRNEQFF.